This T cell receptor beta chain emerged from a study of blood T cell repertoires in COVID-19 (dated by TCRdb to 2020 to 2022). Regarding the study in general: Samples from collaborators originated in the United States, Italy and Spain and spanned both the acute and convalescent phases of COVID-19. Subjects who had been exposed to COVID-19, were actively infected with it, or had recovered from it provided the deeply sampled blood TCRbeta repertoires that made up the dataset. The prospective study material was composed of cDNA or gDNA derived from T cells, B-cell-depleted T cells, or PBMCs. The repertoires were made available in a free public database intended to serve as a resource for research on the immune response to SARS-CoV-2. The samples were drawn from two sources: the first 160 participants of the ongoing ImmuneRACE study, and 1,200 or so subjects contributed by 6 global collaborators. Where HLA class I and class II types were available, the types were taken from metadata supplied by the sample provider, not from assay-based typing. A de-identified subject ID, COVID-19 status, age in years and sex were almost always included in the sample metadata. The full study reports these points: The amount of clinical and demographic metadata varied by source and participant and was provided uncurated.

Whole blood was collected in K2EDTA tubes by collaborating institutions according to the institutions' own protocols. Collaborator samples were shipped for TCRbeta analysis as frozen whole blood, isolated PBMCs, or DNA extracted from either sample type. TCRbeta CDR3 regions were amplified from genomic DNA by means of the immunoSEQ Assay, a bias-controlled multiplex PCR. As for the authors' bioinformatics: Within the assay, amplification of reference gene primers was used to estimate how many nucleated cells each sample contained. Sequence reads were collapsed and filtered to measure the absolute abundance of every unique TCRbeta CDR3 rearrangement. For each sample, productive Simpson clonality was calculated by taking the square root of Simpson's diversity index across productive rearrangements. TCRdb limited this immuneACCESS table to in-frame rearrangements with V and J called. A share of clones is missing; checked studies link under half to unresolved V genes, and the rest is unexplained. The DNA was the basis for D and trimming; V, J and clone size are from that table. This sample holds some 270,000 clones; 89% were observed only once. Together, the top ten hold roughly 2.3% of the sample.

V loses 1 base of germline sequence and J loses 0 bases, and the interval between the two ends is 7 bases. In the germline V gene, CDR1 corresponds to SGHRS and CDR2 to YFSETQ. The CDR3 runs 14 residues from the cysteine to the phenylalanine. The retained sequence is limited to the CDR3, 42 bases, with the frame set at the first base. This clone was seen more than once but under ten times. The antigen it binds to is not known. One base away there is no much larger clone; base qualities are not given. The chain couples TRBV5-1 to TRBJ1-1; TRBD1 could be the D gene, as 5 bases match. Sample: peripheral blood. The source of this sequence is a middle-aged man with acute or convalescent COVID-19. The nucleotide sequence reads TGCGCCAGCAGCTTGACGGGGGTGAACACTGAAGCTTTCTTT. Translated, this gives CASSLTGVNTEAFF.